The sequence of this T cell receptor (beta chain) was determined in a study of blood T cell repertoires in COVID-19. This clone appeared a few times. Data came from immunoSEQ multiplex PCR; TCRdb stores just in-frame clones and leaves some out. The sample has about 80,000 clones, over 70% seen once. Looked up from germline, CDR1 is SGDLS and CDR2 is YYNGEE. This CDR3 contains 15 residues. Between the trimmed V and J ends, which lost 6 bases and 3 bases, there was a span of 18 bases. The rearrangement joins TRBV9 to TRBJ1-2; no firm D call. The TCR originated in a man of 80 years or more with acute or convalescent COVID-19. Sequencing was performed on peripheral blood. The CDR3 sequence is CASTRTPGHDYGYTF. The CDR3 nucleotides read TGTGCCAGCACACGGACTCCCGGGCACGACTATGGCTACACCTTC.